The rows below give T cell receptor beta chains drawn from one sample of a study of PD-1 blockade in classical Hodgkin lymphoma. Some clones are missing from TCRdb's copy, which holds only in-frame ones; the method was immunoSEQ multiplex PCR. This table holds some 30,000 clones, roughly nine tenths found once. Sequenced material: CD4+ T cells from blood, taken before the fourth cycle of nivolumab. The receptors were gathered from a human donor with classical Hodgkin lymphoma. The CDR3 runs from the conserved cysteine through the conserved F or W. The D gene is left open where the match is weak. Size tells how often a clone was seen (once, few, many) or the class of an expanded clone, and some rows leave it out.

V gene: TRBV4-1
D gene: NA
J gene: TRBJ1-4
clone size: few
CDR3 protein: CASSRAGKKLFF
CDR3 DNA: TGCGCCAGCAGCAGGGCGGGGAAAAAACTGTTTTTT

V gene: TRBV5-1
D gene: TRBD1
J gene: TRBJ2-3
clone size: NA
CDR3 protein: CASSDRVTDTQYF
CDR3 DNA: TGCGCCTCCTCGGACAGGGTCACAGATACGCAGTATTTT

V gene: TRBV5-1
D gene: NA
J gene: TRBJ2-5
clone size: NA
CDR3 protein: CASSFGQSETQYF
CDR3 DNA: TGCGCCAGCAGCTTTGGACAATCGGAGACCCAGTACTTC

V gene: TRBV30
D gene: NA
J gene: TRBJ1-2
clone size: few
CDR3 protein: CAWNAPPAYGYTF
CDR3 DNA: TGTGCCTGGAACGCTCCCCCGGCCTATGGCTACACCTTC

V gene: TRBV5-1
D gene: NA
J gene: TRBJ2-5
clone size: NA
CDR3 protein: CASSLETAQETQYF
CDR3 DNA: TGCGCCAGCAGCTTGGAAACAGCTCAAGAGACCCAGTACTTC

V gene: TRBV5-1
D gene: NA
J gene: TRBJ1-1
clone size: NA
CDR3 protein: CASSSGLAEAFF
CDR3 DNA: TGCGCCAGCAGTTCAGGGTTGGCTGAAGCTTTCTTT

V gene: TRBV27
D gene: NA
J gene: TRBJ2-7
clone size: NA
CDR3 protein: CASSYAGDGEQYF
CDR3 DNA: TGTGCCAGCAGTTACGCAGGGGATGGGGAGCAGTACTTC

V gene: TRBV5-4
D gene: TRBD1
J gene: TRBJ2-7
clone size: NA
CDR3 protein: CASSADRDHEQYF
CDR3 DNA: TGTGCCAGCAGCGCCGACAGGGACCACGAGCAGTACTTC

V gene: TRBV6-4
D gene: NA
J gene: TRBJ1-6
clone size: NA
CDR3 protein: CASSDGDSPLHF
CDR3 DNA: TGTGCCAGCAGTGACGGGGATTCACCCCTCCACTTT

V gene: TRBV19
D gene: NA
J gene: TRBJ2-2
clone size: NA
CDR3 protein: CASGGGQLTGELFF
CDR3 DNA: TGTGCCAGTGGGGGGGGACAGCTCACCGGGGAGCTGTTTTTT

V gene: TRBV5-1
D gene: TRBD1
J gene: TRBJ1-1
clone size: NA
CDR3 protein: CASRRTGTGNTEAFF
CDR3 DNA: TGCGCCAGCAGGCGGACCGGGACAGGGAACACTGAAGCTTTCTTT

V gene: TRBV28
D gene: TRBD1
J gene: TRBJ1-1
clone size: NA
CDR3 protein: CASYSRDRGRYGNTEAFF
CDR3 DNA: TGTGCCAGTTACTCCCGGGACAGGGGGCGTTATGGAAACACTGAAGCTTTCTTT

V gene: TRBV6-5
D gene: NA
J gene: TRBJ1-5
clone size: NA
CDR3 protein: CASSSGLLNQPQHF
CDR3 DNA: TGTGCCAGCAGCTCAGGGCTCCTAAATCAGCCCCAGCATTTT

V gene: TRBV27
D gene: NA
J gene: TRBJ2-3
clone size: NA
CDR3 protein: CASSLSPEDTQYF
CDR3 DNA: TGTGCCAGCAGTTTATCCCCCGAAGATACGCAGTATTTT

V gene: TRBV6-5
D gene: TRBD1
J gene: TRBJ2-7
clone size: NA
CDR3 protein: CASSRGDRAYEQYF
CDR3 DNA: TGTGCCAGCAGCCGCGGGGACAGGGCCTACGAGCAGTACTTC

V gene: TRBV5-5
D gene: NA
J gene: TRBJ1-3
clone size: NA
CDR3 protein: CASSPQFSGNTIYF
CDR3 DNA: TGTGCCAGCAGCCCCCAGTTCTCTGGAAACACCATATATTTT

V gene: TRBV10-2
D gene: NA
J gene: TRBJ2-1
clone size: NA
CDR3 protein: CASAGTKYNEQFF
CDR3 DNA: TGCGCCAGCGCCGGGACAAAGTACAATGAGCAGTTCTTC

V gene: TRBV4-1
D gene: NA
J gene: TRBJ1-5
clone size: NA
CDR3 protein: CASSHEQVYQPQHF
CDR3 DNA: TGCGCCAGCAGCCATGAACAGGTTTATCAGCCCCAGCATTTT

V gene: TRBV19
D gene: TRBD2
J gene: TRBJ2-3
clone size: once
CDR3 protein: CASSIDPGLAGLDTQYF
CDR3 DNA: TGTGCCAGTAGTATAGATCCGGGACTAGCGGGATTAGATACGCAGTATTTT

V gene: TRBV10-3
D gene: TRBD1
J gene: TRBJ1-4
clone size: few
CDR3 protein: CAINRDRSEKLFF
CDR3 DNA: TGTGCCATCAACAGGGACAGGAGCGAAAAACTGTTTTTT

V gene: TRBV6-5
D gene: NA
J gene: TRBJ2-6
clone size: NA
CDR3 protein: CASRPAYSGANVLTF
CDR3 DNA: TGTGCCAGCAGACCCGCCTACTCTGGGGCCAACGTCCTGACTTTC

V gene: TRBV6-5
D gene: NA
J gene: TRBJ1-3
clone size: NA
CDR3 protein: CALGGNSHIYF
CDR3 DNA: TGTGCCTTGGGGGGGAATTCCCACATATATTTT

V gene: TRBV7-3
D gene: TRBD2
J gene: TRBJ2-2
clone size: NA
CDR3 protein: CASSLGRGTSSGELFF
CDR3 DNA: TGTGCCAGCAGCTTAGGTCGCGGGACTAGCTCCGGGGAGCTGTTTTTT